Shown below are 23 T cell receptor beta chains from a single sample sequenced in a study of blood T cell repertoires in COVID-19. Using immunoSEQ multiplex PCR, the repertoire was profiled, and TCRdb retains in-frame clones only, with some absent. Of around 100,000 clones listed, around nine tenths are singletons. Material for sequencing was peripheral blood. Receptor source: a woman older than 75 in a cohort sampled during active COVID-19.

This rearrangement joins TRBV6-1 to TRBJ1-1; D is possibly TRBD1 (5 bases). The V and J ends lost 3 bases and 5 bases respectively, with 13 bases between them. This CDR3 is 14 amino acids long. Germline lookup yields CDR1 MNHNS and CDR2 SASEGT. The CDR3 nucleotides read TGTGCCAGCAGTGATCGGGGGTCTCCTACTGAAGCTTTCTTT. Its protein product is CASSDRGSPTEAFF.

This clone occurred once. This chain joins TRBV27 and TRBJ2-3; 9 positions match TRBD2. V trimming: 4 bases; J trimming: 7 bases; junction bases outside the gene matches: 12. Germline lookup yields CDR1 MNHEY and CDR2 SMNVEV (reference sequence). The CDR3 has 16 amino acids. The CDR3 is CASSSGTSPPPYTQYF. In DNA, the CDR3 is TGTGCCAGCAGTTCCGGGACTAGCCCCCCCCCTTATACGCAGTATTTT.

The CDR3 DNA reads as TGTGCCAGCAGCTACAGAGCGGGGAACAATGAGCAGTTCTTC. This sequence encodes CASSYRAGNNEQFF. The chain combines TRBV5-6 with TRBJ2-1; the match to TRBD2 covers 7 bases. The CDR3 extends over 14 amino acids. Germline V gene data show CDR1 as SGHDT and CDR2 as YYEEEE. With V trimmed by 3 bases and J by 5 bases, 5 bases remained unmatched. The variable domain in full, completed from reference TRBV5-6 and TRBJ2-1, reads DAGVTQSPTHLIKTRGQQVTLRCSPKSGHDTVSWYQQALGQGPQFIFQYYEEEERQRGNFPDRFSGHQFPNYSSELNVNALLLGDSALYLCASSYRAGNNEQFFGPGTRLTVL.

The V gene is TRBV19, the J gene TRBJ1-2, with TRBD1 identical over 7 bases. The junction had 8 bases not matched to a gene; V was cut back by 3 bases and J by 4 bases. The CDR3 has 15 amino acids. CDR1 is LNHDA and CDR2 is SQIVND in the germline V gene (reference sequence). CDR3 DNA: TGTGCCAGTAGTATGGGCGGGACAGTGAGCTATGGCTACACCTTC. Its translation is CASSMGGTVSYGYTF. Full variable domain (missing parts from reference TRBV19 and TRBJ1-2): DGGITQSPKYLFRKEGQNVTLSCEQNLNHDAMYWYRQDPGQGLRLIYYSQIVNDFQKGDIAEGYSVSREKKESFPLTVTSAQKNPTAFYLCASSMGGTVSYGYTFGSGTRLTVV.

The chain couples TRBV5-1 to TRBJ2-5, with TRBD2 matching 12 bases. Germline CDR1 is SGHRS and CDR2 is YFSETQ. The J segment lost 4 bases and the V segment lost 1 base, leaving 2 bases of the junction unmatched. This CDR3 has 15 amino acids. The CDR3 DNA reads as TGCGCCAGCAGCTTGACTAGCGGGGGGCCAGAGACCCAGTACTTC. It specifies CASSLTSGGPETQYF.

This chain uses TRBV9 with TRBJ2-5, with D possibly matching TRBD2 (5 bases). Trimming took off 4 bases at V and 5 bases at J, with 15 bases between the two ends. The CDR3 extends over 14 amino acids. Germline CDR1 and CDR2: SGDLS and YYNGEE. The chain's CDR3 is CASSLSRGQETQYF. The CDR3 DNA reads as TGTGCCAGCAGCCTAAGCCGGGGTCAGGAGACCCAGTACTTC. The full variable domain, its missing parts supplied by reference TRBV9 and TRBJ2-5, is DSGVTQTPKHLITATGQRVTLRCSPRSGDLSVYWYQQSLDQGLQFLIQYYNGEERAKGNILERFSAQQFPDLHSELNLSSLELGDSALYFCASSLSRGQETQYFGPGTRLLVL.

This clone occurred once. The rearrangement links TRBV18 to TRBJ1-4; D might be TRBD1 (6 bases). Germline CDR1 KGHSH, CDR2 LQKENI. Trimming took off 2 bases at V and 3 bases at J, with 13 bases between the two ends. The CDR3 is made up of 16 amino acids. CDR3 region: CASSPNMPGANEKLFF. CDR3 nucleotides: TGTGCCAGCTCACCAAATATGCCAGGGGCTAATGAAAAACTGTTTTTT.

The J gene is TRBJ2-7, the V gene TRBV5-4; TRBD2 matches at 12 bases. J lost 4 bases, V lost 2 bases, and 4 bases had no gene match. The V gene's germline CDR1 is SGHNT and CDR2 YYREEE (reference sequence). This CDR3 is built from 15 residues. The CDR3 DNA follows: TGTGCCAGCAGCTTCTCCGGGACTAGCGGGTACGAGCAGTACTTC. Protein: CASSFSGTSGYEQYF. The full variable domain, rest sourced from reference TRBV5-4 and TRBJ2-7, is ETGVTQSPTHLIKTRGQQVTLRCSSQSGHNTVSWYQQALGQGPQFIFQYYREEENGRGNFPPRFSGLQFPNYSSELNVNALELDDSALYLCASSFSGTSGYEQYFGPGTRLTVT.

Points on this clone: A junction boundary mismatches the germline segment, possibly from a read error. CDR3 loop: CASSLGQGGTDTQYF. CDR3 nucleotide sequence: TGTGCTAGCAGCCTCGGCCAGGGGGGAACAGATACGCAGTATTTT. The V call is TRBV7-7, the J call TRBJ2-3; D perhaps matches TRBD1 (7 bases). This CDR3 comprises 15 residues. Germline CDR1 SSHAT, CDR2 FNYEAQ (reference sequence).

This chain connects TRBV3-1 (or the pseudogene TRBV3-2) to TRBJ2-3, with TRBD2 identical over 13 bases. The CDR3 sequence is 16 residues long. Germline V CDR1 and CDR2: LGHDT, YNNKEL (reference sequence). The V gene end was trimmed by 0 bases and the J gene end by 4 bases; junction bases not matched to a gene: 1. CDR3 amino acids: CASSQEGLAGSDTQYF. The CDR3 DNA is TGTGCCAGCAGCCAAGAGGGACTAGCGGGATCAGATACGCAGTATTTT.

The rearrangement joins TRBV4-2 to TRBJ1-1; no clear D. Trimming took 0 bases from V and 5 from J, leaving 10 bases between them. The germline CDR1 and CDR2 sequences are LGHNA and YNFKEQ. The CDR3 has 14 amino acids. The CDR3 DNA reads TGTGCCAGCAGCCAAGAGGTGGCAGGAACTGAAGCTTTCTTT. Its translation: CASSQEVAGTEAFF.

The rearrangement joins TRBV28 to TRBJ2-7; D remains unclear. V lost 5 bases and J 2 bases, leaving 10 bases between the germline ends. Germline values: CDR1 MDHEN, CDR2 SYDVKM. The CDR3 spans 13 residues. Here the CDR3 DNA reads TGTGCCAGCAGTGGGCAGCCGACCTACGAGCAGTACTTC. The encoded protein is CASSGQPTYEQYF.

The chain employs TRBV19 and TRBJ2-5, with D tentatively TRBD1 (5 bases). The V end lost 5 bases, the J end lost 4 bases, and 11 bases lay between the germline ends. Germline V gene sequence: CDR1 LNHDA, CDR2 SQIVND (reference sequence). This CDR3 comprises 13 residues. The DNA of the CDR3 is TGTGCCAGTAGTGACAGTAACCGAGAGACCCAGTACTTC. Translating it yields CASSDSNRETQYF.

This sequence joins TRBV24-1 and TRBJ2-1; TRBD2 matches at 7 bases. The CDR3 extends over 15 amino acids. Germline-derived CDR1 and CDR2 are KGHDR and SFDVKD. J gave up 6 bases and V 2 bases, and 6 bases lay outside the gene matches. CDR3 sequence: CATSDWRTSINEQFF. In DNA form, the CDR3 reads TGTGCCACCAGTGATTGGAGGACTAGTATCAATGAGCAGTTCTTC.

The chain employs TRBV21-1 and TRBJ1-5. TRBV21-1 constitutes a pseudogene. This CDR3 has 16 amino acids. CDR3 region: CASSPRGGLSNQPQHF. For the CDR3, the DNA is TGTGCCAGCAGCCCTCGTGGCGGTCTTAGCAATCAGCCCCAGCATTTT.

The V call is TRBV4-2, the J call TRBJ2-1, with unresolved D. The germline gives CDR1 LGHNA, CDR2 YNFKEQ. This CDR3 has 15 residues. The ends were cut back, 0 bases at V and 0 bases at J, with 6 bases in the middle. CDR3 nucleotides: TGTGCCAGCAGCCAAGATCGTAGCTCCTACAATGAGCAGTTCTTC. Its protein is CASSQDRSSYNEQFF.

The chain recombines TRBV11-2 with TRBJ2-2; 7 bases are shared with TRBD2. The CDR3 has 15 residues. Germline V CDR1 and CDR2: SGHAT, FQNNGV. The junction had 9 bases not matched to a gene; V was cut back by 7 bases and J by 4 bases. CDR3 region: CASTQWTSFTGELFF. The CDR3 coding sequence is TGTGCCAGCACCCAATGGACTAGTTTCACCGGGGAGCTGTTTTTT.

The chain uses TRBV6-5 and TRBJ2-7; TRBD1 matches 7 bases. V lost 2 bases, J lost 2 bases, and 6 bases stayed unmatched. Germline CDR1 is MNHEY and CDR2 is SVGAGI. This CDR3 spans 15 amino acids. This chain's CDR3 is CASSYRYRGTYEQYF. The CDR3 DNA reads TGTGCCAGCAGTTACCGATACAGGGGAACCTACGAGCAGTACTTC.

The rearrangement links TRBV18 to TRBJ1-1; D remains ambiguous. Trimming removed 4 bases at V and 7 bases at J, with 7 bases between. CDR1 KGHSH and CDR2 LQKENI come from the germline V gene. There are 11 residues in the CDR3. In DNA, the CDR3 is TGTGCCAGCTCACGAAGACTTGAAGCTTTCTTT. Translating it yields CASSRRLEAFF.

The V gene is TRBV5-1, the J gene TRBJ2-3, with 15 positions matching TRBD2. This CDR3 spans 19 amino acids. The J segment lost 2 bases and the V segment lost 4 bases, leaving 11 bases of the junction unmatched. Germline V gene sequence: CDR1 SGHRS, CDR2 YFSETQ. CDR3 residues: CASSSGTSGGRVITDTQYF. The CDR3 DNA is TGCGCCAGCAGCAGCGGGACTAGCGGGGGGAGAGTCATCACAGATACGCAGTATTTT.

The chain recombines TRBV19 with TRBJ2-5; D possibly corresponds to TRBD2 (6 bases). The V gene lost 1 base and the J gene lost 5 bases, with 11 bases spanning the gap. The germline gives CDR1 LNHDA, CDR2 SQIVND (reference sequence). CDR3 length equals 14 residues. CDR3 amino acids: CASSIGGTPETQYF. DNA for the CDR3: TGTGCCAGTAGTATAGGAGGGACTCCGGAGACCCAGTACTTC.

J is TRBJ2-1 and V is TRBV27, with D possibly matching TRBD2 (6 bases). Germline CDR1 is MNHEY and CDR2 is SMNVEV (reference sequence). Trimming removed 3 bases from V and 0 bases from J, with 15 bases in between. This CDR3 comprises 17 residues. The chain's CDR3 is CASSFWGDKSSYNEQFF. In DNA, the CDR3 is TGTGCCAGCAGTTTCTGGGGGGATAAGAGCTCCTACAATGAGCAGTTCTTC.

This rearrangement joins TRBV10-2 to TRBJ2-1, with 11 bases matching TRBD2. Germline CDR1 reads WSHSY; CDR2 reads SAAADI. The CDR3 is 18 residues long. V lost 7 bases, J lost 0 bases, and 11 bases stayed unmatched. The CDR3 DNA reads TGCGCCAGCACCAAGCTAGCGGGGGGACTTAGCTCCTACAATGAGCAGTTCTTC. It translates to CASTKLAGGLSSYNEQFF.